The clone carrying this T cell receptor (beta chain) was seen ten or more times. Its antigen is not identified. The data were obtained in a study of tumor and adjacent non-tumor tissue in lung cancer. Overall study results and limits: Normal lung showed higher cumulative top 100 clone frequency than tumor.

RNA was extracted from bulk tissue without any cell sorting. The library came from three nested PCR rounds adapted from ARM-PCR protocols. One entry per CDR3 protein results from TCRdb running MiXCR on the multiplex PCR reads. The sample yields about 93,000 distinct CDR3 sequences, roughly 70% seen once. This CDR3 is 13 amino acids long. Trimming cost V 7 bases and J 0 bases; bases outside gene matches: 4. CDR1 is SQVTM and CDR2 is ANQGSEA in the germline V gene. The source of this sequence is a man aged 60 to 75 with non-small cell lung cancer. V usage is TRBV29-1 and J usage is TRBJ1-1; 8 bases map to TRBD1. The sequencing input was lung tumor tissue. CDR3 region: CSGRQGMNTEAFF. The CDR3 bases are TGCAGCGGCCGACAGGGGATGAACACTGAAGCTTTCTTT.